The present entry profiles one TCR beta chain with its context. The source of the sample is a study of blood T cell repertoires in COVID-19. The table came from immunoSEQ multiplex PCR; TCRdb's copy has only in-frame clones and leaves some out. The table lists 150,000 or so clones, over 80% of them singletons. Input material: peripheral blood. The receptor was isolated from a man aged 25-45 years with COVID-19, enrolled during active disease.

The CDR3, as DNA: TGTGCCAGCAGCCAAGCTCTAGCGGGCACCGGGGAGCTGTTTTTT. Translated, it gives CASSQALAGTGELFF. This rearrangement joins TRBV3-1 (or the pseudogene TRBV3-2) to TRBJ2-2; 8 bases align to TRBD2. Germline V CDR1 and CDR2: LGHDT, YNNKEL (reference sequence). The CDR3 totals 15 residues. J was trimmed by 4 bases and V by 1 base; bases with no gene match: 2.